The 28 T cell receptor beta chains presented below share a single source sample, sequenced in a study of OX40 agonist ivuxolimab in advanced cancers. Library generation was performed with the immunoSEQ multiplex PCR assay. This is the immuneACCESS table as TCRdb keeps it, with only in-frame sequences that have V and J called. A part of the clones is gone; compared with another copy, unresolved V genes explain less than half, and the rest is unexplained. This sample holds about 58,000 clones; just over 85% were observed only once. The ten most abundant clones make up approximately 1% of the sample. Material: CD4+ or CD8+ T cells sorted from blood, obtained in a trial of the OX40 agonist ivuxolimab. These TCRs come from an adult with an advanced solid tumor such as melanoma, head and neck, liver or kidney cancer.

This sequence joins TRBV7-3 and TRBJ1-1; no firm D call. Germline V lookup: CDR1 SGHTA, CDR2 FQGTGA. The V and J ends lost 5 bases and 1 base respectively, with 14 bases between them. The length of the CDR3 is 15 residues. The CDR3 is CASSNFPGANTEAFF. The CDR3 coding sequence is TGTGCCAGCAGCAACTTTCCGGGCGCGAACACTGAAGCTTTCTTT. Supplemented by reference TRBV7-3 and TRBJ1-1, the full variable domain reads GAGVSQTPSNKVTEKGKYVELRCDPISGHTALYWYRQSLGQGPEFLIYFQGTGAADDSGLPNDRFFAVRPEGSVSTLKIQRTERGDSAVYLCASSNFPGANTEAFFGQGTRLTVV.

V is TRBV18 and J is TRBJ2-5; 10 bases match TRBD2. This CDR3 has 16 residues. With 3 bases clipped from V and 3 bases from J, the junction kept 7 bases outside the gene matches. Looked up from germline, CDR1 is KGHSH and CDR2 is LQKENI. The CDR3 is CASSPLTSGVKETQYF. CDR3 bases: TGTGCCAGCTCACCCCTTACTAGCGGGGTTAAAGAGACCCAGTACTTC.

The gene calls are TRBV7-2 and TRBJ2-5; a weak D match, TRBD1 (5 bases). V was pared by 2 bases and J by 4 bases, with 14 bases between. CDR3 size: 15 residues. Germline loops: CDR1 SGHTA, CDR2 FQGNSA. The CDR3 protein is CASSLSQGPTETQYF. CDR3 DNA sequence: TGTGCCAGCAGCTTATCGCAGGGCCCCACAGAGACCCAGTACTTC.

The chain recombines TRBV9 with TRBJ2-7; a weak D match, TRBD2 (6 bases). Trimming pared 4 bases from V and 5 bases from J, leaving 19 bases between. The CDR3 has 15 residues. Germline values: CDR1 SGDLS, CDR2 YYNGEE. CDR3 sequence: CASSPRSGVRHEQYF. In DNA form, the CDR3 reads TGTGCCAGCAGCCCCCGATCGGGGGTTCGCCACGAGCAGTACTTC.

About this clone itself: The junction shows a germline mismatch at one end, possibly a read error. This sequence joins TRBV19 and TRBJ2-7; D call uncertain. The CDR3 has 14 amino acids. Germline lookup yields CDR1 LNHDA and CDR2 SQIVND (reference sequence). The CDR3 here is CASSIAQNSNEQYF. The CDR3 DNA is TGTGCCAGTAGTATAGCACAGAACTCCAACGAGCAGTACTTC.

The chain couples TRBV5-1 to TRBJ1-5, with D unresolved. Per the germline V gene, CDR1 is SGHRS and CDR2 is YFSETQ. The V gene lost 4 bases and the J gene lost 1 base, with 9 bases spanning the gap. The CDR3 runs 14 residues. CDR3 in DNA: TGCGCCAGCAGCGCCGGAGGGAGCAATCAGCCCCAGCATTTT. This sequence encodes CASSAGGSNQPQHF.

The chain carries TRBV5-6 and TRBJ1-5; 7 nucleotides align to TRBD1. The junction had 7 bases not matched to a gene; V was cut back by 3 bases and J by 4 bases. From germline, CDR1 is SGHDT and CDR2 YYEEEE. The CDR3 runs to 15 residues. The chain's CDR3 is CASSSETGINQPQHF. As DNA, the CDR3 is TGTGCCAGCAGCTCGGAGACAGGGATAAATCAGCCCCAGCATTTT.

The chain has TRBV7-2 and TRBJ2-5, with 8 bases lining up with TRBD1. The CDR3 has 12 residues. V lost 8 bases to trimming and J lost 5 bases; unmatched junction nucleotides: 4. Germline V gene lookup returns CDR1 SGHTA and CDR2 FQGNSA. The CDR3 reads CASPRGPETQYF. CDR3 DNA sequence: TGTGCCAGCCCCAGGGGGCCTGAGACCCAGTACTTC.

This clone came up a few times. The chain combines TRBV4-1 with TRBJ1-2; D might be TRBD1 (5 bases). The CDR3 spans 16 residues. From germline, CDR1 is MGHRA and CDR2 YSYEKL. Deletions cut 1 base from V and 4 bases from J, with 16 bases between. CDR3 sequence (DNA): TGCGCCAGCAGCCAAGTTCTCCAGGGAGAAGGCTATGGCTACACCTTC. Its protein is CASSQVLQGEGYGYTF.

The V and J genes are TRBV19 and TRBJ1-1; D is unclear. The CDR3 sequence is 15 residues long. V dropped 7 bases and J dropped 1 base, with 16 bases sitting between them. Germline V lookup: CDR1 LNHDA, CDR2 SQIVND (reference sequence). CDR3 amino acids: CASTKTPPENTEAFF. The CDR3 bases are TGTGCCAGTACTAAAACCCCACCGGAGAACACTGAAGCTTTCTTT.

The CDR3: CASSDGQGAAGANVLTF. Here the CDR3 DNA reads TGTGCCAGCAGTGATGGACAGGGGGCGGCTGGGGCCAACGTCCTGACTTTC. V gene TRBV2 combines with J gene TRBJ2-6, with 11 bases fitting TRBD1. Germline V lookup: CDR1 SNHLY, CDR2 FYNNEI. This CDR3 region has 17 residues. With V trimmed by 3 bases and J by 2 bases, 3 bases remained unmatched.

As to this clone: This CDR3 is also generated by other DNA sequences in the sample. The J gene is TRBJ2-3, the V gene TRBV7-3; 12 nucleotides line up with TRBD2. CDR1 is SGHTA, CDR2 FQGTGA, per germline. V was pared by 3 bases and J by 11 bases, with 9 bases of the junction left unmatched. The CDR3 has 15 amino acids. The CDR3 nucleotides read TGTGCCAGCAGCTTTGGGCTAGCGGGGGGGCGTGGGCAGTATTTT. Protein product: CASSFGLAGGRGQYF.

J is TRBJ2-7 and V is TRBV28, with 11 bases aligning to TRBD1. Trimming cost V 5 bases and J 5 bases; bases outside gene matches: 11. CDR1 is MDHEN and CDR2 is SYDVKM in the germline V gene. The CDR3 runs 16 residues. CDR3 in amino acids: CASSTIGQGARNEQYF. As DNA, the CDR3 is TGTGCCAGCAGTACCATCGGACAGGGGGCGCGAAACGAGCAGTACTTC.

This clone was counted only a few times. The chain has TRBV25-1 and TRBJ1-3, with 7 bases that match TRBD1. The CDR3 is made up of 14 amino acids. Unmatched junction bases numbered 4, after V lost 6 bases and J lost 2 bases. Germline-derived CDR1 and CDR2 are MGHDK and SYGVNS. The DNA for the CDR3 is TGTGCCAGCAGAGGGGGCGTCCCTGGAAACACCATATATTTT. Amino acid sequence: CASRGGVPGNTIYF.

The J gene is TRBJ1-2, the V gene TRBV6-6, with D unresolved. Trimming shortened V by 4 bases and J by 6 bases, and 12 bases separated the two germline ends. The germline V gene has CDR1 MNHNY and CDR2 SVGAGI (reference sequence). CDR3 size: 13 residues. The CDR3 nucleotides read TGTGCCAGCAGTTCAGCAGGATCCGATGGCTACACCTTC. Its protein is CASSSAGSDGYTF.

The chain has TRBV5-1 and TRBJ1-1; 7 nucleotides agree with TRBD1. The CDR3 has 14 residues. Germline values: CDR1 SGHRS, CDR2 YFSETQ. V lost 2 bases to trimming and J lost 5 bases; unmatched junction nucleotides: 6. The CDR3 bases are TGCGCCAGCAGCTTTCAGGGGGATCGGACTGAAGCTTTCTTT. Encoded protein: CASSFQGDRTEAFF.

The chain recombines TRBV19 with TRBJ1-1, with D possibly TRBD1 on 5 matching bases. CDR1 is LNHDA, CDR2 SQIVND, per germline (reference sequence). The V and J ends lost 4 bases and 4 bases respectively, with 13 bases between them. The length of the CDR3 is 14 residues. The CDR3 is CASSTQGGGTEAFF. The CDR3 nucleotides read TGTGCCAGTAGTACCCAGGGCGGGGGCACTGAAGCTTTCTTT.

The chain links TRBV19 to TRBJ2-5; TRBD2 agrees at 7 bases. The V and J ends lost 4 bases and 5 bases, in that order; junction bases with no gene match: 7. CDR1 and CDR2 from the germline V gene are LNHDA and SQIVND (reference sequence). This CDR3 has 14 amino acids. This CDR3 is CASSTLAARETQYF. The CDR3 coding sequence is TGTGCCAGTAGTACCCTAGCGGCCCGGGAGACCCAGTACTTC.

The CDR3 DNA follows: TGTGCCAGCTCACTTGGGCAGGGGTCGCTTCTGGGTACTGAAGCTTTCTTT. It codes for CASSLGQGSLLGTEAFF. V is TRBV18 and J is TRBJ1-1, with a weak D call TRBD1 (6 bases). V was trimmed by 4 bases and J by 5 bases, leaving 23 bases between them. The germline V gene encodes CDR1 KGHSH and CDR2 LQKENI. This CDR3 region has 17 residues.

The V call is TRBV11-2, the J call TRBJ2-2; TRBD1 matches at 7 bases. With V trimmed by 5 bases and J by 2 bases, 2 bases remained unmatched. The CDR3 sequence is 14 residues long. Germline values: CDR1 SGHAT, CDR2 FQNNGV. The CDR3 here is CASSGDSNTGELFF. CDR3 coding DNA: TGTGCCAGCAGCGGGGACAGCAACACCGGGGAGCTGTTTTTT.

The genes are TRBV7-9 and TRBJ1-3, with 11 bases fitting TRBD1. J was trimmed by 3 bases and V by 3 bases; bases with no gene match: 7. Germline loops: CDR1 SEHNR, CDR2 FQNEAQ (reference sequence). The CDR3 length is 17 residues. CDR3 in amino acids: CASSFPRTGGVGNTIYF. In DNA form, the CDR3 reads TGTGCCAGCAGCTTCCCTAGGACAGGGGGCGTTGGAAACACCATATATTTT. Full variable domain (outside the CDR3, taken from reference TRBV7-9 and TRBJ1-3): DTGVSQNPRHKITKRGQNVTFRCDPISEHNRLYWYRQTLGQGPEFLTYFQNEAQLEKSRLLSDRFSAERPKGSFSTLEIQRTEQGDSAMYLCASSFPRTGGVGNTIYFGEGSWLTVV.

The chain joins TRBV6-1 to TRBJ1-3; D might be TRBD1 (6 bases). The ends were cut back, 5 bases at V and 4 bases at J, with 15 bases in the middle. Germline V gene data show CDR1 as MNHNS and CDR2 as SASEGT. The CDR3 extends over 15 amino acids. Here the CDR3 reads CASSLTGLGGNTIYF. The CDR3 DNA follows: TGTGCCAGCAGTCTGACAGGTTTGGGGGGAAACACCATATATTTT.

This chain connects TRBV21-1 to TRBJ1-1. TRBV21-1 is deemed a pseudogene. The CDR3 has 17 residues. CDR3 sequence reads: CASSKFMLAVMNTEAFF. CDR3 nucleotide sequence: TGTGCCAGCAGCAAATTCATGTTGGCGGTGATGAACACTGAAGCTTTCTTT.

The chain uses TRBV2 and TRBJ2-6; D perhaps matches TRBD1 (6 bases). Trimming left V 7 bases short and J 0 bases short, with 22 bases between. CDR1 SNHLY and CDR2 FYNNEI come from the germline V gene. The CDR3 has 19 residues. For the CDR3, the DNA is TGTGCCAGCACGGGCGTCCTAGGGGACATAAGCTCTGGGGCCAACGTCCTGACTTTC. It yields the protein CASTGVLGDISSGANVLTF.

The chain links TRBV5-1 to TRBJ2-7; 7 bases are a match to TRBD2. The junction had 12 bases not matched to a gene; V was cut back by 3 bases and J by 0 bases. Looked up from germline, CDR1 is SGHRS and CDR2 is YFSETQ. This CDR3 has 17 amino acids. CDR3 in amino acids: CASSSTHGGLTSYEQYF. In DNA, the CDR3 is TGCGCCAGCAGCTCCACCCACGGGGGACTAACCTCCTACGAGCAGTACTTC.

The chain carries TRBV19 and TRBJ1-4, with D possibly being TRBD1 (5 bases). This CDR3 is built from 14 residues. Trimming removed 6 bases at V and 0 bases at J, with 8 bases between. Germline V gives CDR1 LNHDA, CDR2 SQIVND (reference sequence). CDR3 DNA: TGTGCCAGTAGCCAGACAGCAACTAATGAAAAACTGTTTTTT. This codes for CASSQTATNEKLFF.

V usage is TRBV5-1 and J usage is TRBJ1-4; 8 nucleotides match TRBD1. Germline lookup yields CDR1 SGHRS and CDR2 YFSETQ. V lost 7 bases to trimming and J lost 1 base; unmatched junction nucleotides: 21. This CDR3 contains 20 residues. CDR3 bases: TGCGCCAGCGCCCCCGAACAAGCCGGCGGCAGGGGGCGAACTAATGAAAAACTGTTTTTT. Its protein is CASAPEQAGGRGRTNEKLFF.

This clone was detected a few times. CDR3 residues: CASKPSTTEAFF. CDR3 sequence (DNA): TGTGCCAGTAAACCCTCCACCACTGAAGCTTTCTTT. The rearrangement links TRBV19 to TRBJ1-1; D gene ambiguous. Germline CDR1 and CDR2: LNHDA and SQIVND (reference sequence). V lost 7 bases, J lost 4 bases, and 10 bases lay in between. The CDR3 is 12 residues long. The complete variable domain, with remaining parts taken from reference TRBV19 and TRBJ1-1, reads DGGITQSPKYLFRKEGQNVTLSCEQNLNHDAMYWYRQDPGQGLRLIYYSQIVNDFQKGDIAEGYSVSREKKESFPLTVTSAQKNPTAFYLCASKPSTTEAFFGQGTRLTVV.